The present T cell receptor (beta chain) was sequenced within a study of blood T cell repertoires in COVID-19 (TCRdb year 2020). Context from the whole study: Samples from collaborators originated in the United States, Italy and Spain and spanned both the acute and convalescent phases of COVID-19. The samples were drawn from the first 160 participants of the ongoing ImmuneRACE study and from more than 1,000 subjects provided by 6 global collaborators. HLA class I and class II types, where available, came from metadata supplied by the sample provider rather than from assay-based typing. Nearly every sample came with metadata listing a de-identified subject ID, COVID-19 status, age in years and sex. The material from the prospective study consisted of cDNA or gDNA derived from T cells, B-cell-depleted T cells, or PBMCs. The repertoires were released in a freely available public database intended as a resource for research on the immune response to SARS-CoV-2. Subjects who had been exposed to COVID-19, were actively infected with it, or had recovered from it provided the deeply sampled blood TCRbeta repertoires that made up the dataset. General conclusions and limits of the study: The amount of clinical and demographic metadata varied by source and participant and was provided uncurated.

About this clone: Its antigen target is currently unknown. No much larger clone exists at a distance of one base, and base qualities are not known.

TCRbeta CDR3 regions were amplified from genomic DNA using the immunoSEQ Assay, a bias-controlled multiplex PCR. In the original analysis: Within the assay, amplification of reference gene primers was used to estimate how many nucleated cells each sample contained. To quantify the absolute abundance of each unique TCRbeta CDR3 rearrangement, sequence reads were collapsed and filtered. For each sample, productive Simpson clonality was calculated as the square root of Simpson's diversity index over productive rearrangements. TCRdb provides this immuneACCESS table in a form limited to in-frame rearrangements. Some clones are lacking; in checked studies, under half of them reflect an unresolved V gene, and why the rest are absent is not known. That table is the source of V, J and clone size, and D and trimming were worked out from the DNA. The sample table holds around 110,000 clones, of which over 75% were seen once. 4% to 5.5% of the sample belongs to the ten largest clones.

Ends trimmed: V by 4 bases, J by 0 bases; bases unmatched to a gene: 1. For CDR1 and CDR2, the germline V gene lists MNHEY and SVGAGI. Spanning cysteine to phenylalanine, the CDR3 consists of 15 amino acids. The only DNA kept is the CDR3, 45 bases in frame from the first base. Each collaborating institution followed its own protocols to collect whole blood in K2EDTA tubes. For TCRbeta analysis, collaborator samples were shipped as frozen whole blood, as isolated PBMCs, or as DNA extracted from either sample type. The source is a woman in her 70s with acute or convalescent COVID-19. Recombination linked TRBV6-5 to TRBJ1-5; 9 bases in between match TRBD1. Sequencing input: peripheral blood. The bases are TGTGCCAGCAGTTTGGGACAGGGTAGCAATCAGCCCCAGCATTTT. Its coded protein is CASSLGQGSNQPQHF.